The rows below give T cell receptor beta chains drawn from one sample of a study of control samples from healthy donors and cancer patients. Here immunoSEQ multiplex PCR was the method, and the copy in TCRdb shows in-frame clones only, minus some. This sample carries some 130,000 clones, 92% of them seen once, and the ten largest clones take approximately 2.2%. Sequencing was carried out using blood. The receptors stem from a woman between 45 and 65 years old in good health. Both conserved end residues are part of each CDR3. A D gene is named only where the DNA matches it firmly. Clone size is not always given. Where it is, it says once, few, many or a class for expanded clones.

>TRBV4-1|NA|NA|TRBJ1-1
CASSQERGYGETEAFF
TGCGCCAGCAGCCAAGAACGGGGTTACGGGGAAACTGAAGCTTTCTTT
>TRBV15|NA|NA|TRBJ2-7
CATSVEGGDPPDEQYF
TGTGCCACCAGTGTCGAAGGCGGGGATCCCCCTGACGAGCAGTACTTC
>TRBV7-9|NA|NA|TRBJ1-3
CASSLDGSISGNTIYF
TGTGCCAGCAGCTTAGATGGCAGTATCTCTGGAAACACCATATATTTT
>TRBV19|NA|NA|TRBJ2-4
CASSSRGRSNIQYF
TGTGCCAGTAGCTCCCGGGGGCGTTCAAACATTCAGTACTTC
>TRBV29-1|NA|once|TRBJ2-3
CSVQTPTDTQYF
TGCAGCGTCCAGACTCCTACAGATACGCAGTATTTT
>TRBV30|NA|NA|TRBJ1-5
CAWSYGAAGSQPQHF
TGTGCCTGGAGTTACGGCGCTGCAGGGAGTCAGCCCCAGCATTTT
>TRBV27|TRBD1|once|TRBJ1-2
CASRTGGQGHGYTF
TGTGCCAGCCGTACAGGAGGACAGGGCCATGGCTACACCTTC
>TRBV6-6|TRBD1|NA|TRBJ2-2
CASSADRVSGELFF
TGTGCCAGCAGCGCCGACAGGGTGAGCGGGGAGCTGTTTTTT
>TRBV2|NA|once|TRBJ1-1
CATLYRVRGKAFF
TGTGCCACTTTATACAGGGTTCGGGGGAAAGCTTTCTTT
>TRBV13|NA|NA|TRBJ1-2
CASSLNNGYTF
TGTGCCAGCAGCTTAAATAATGGCTACACCTTC
>TRBV6-1|NA|NA|TRBJ1-3
CASSEGGKSYTIYF
TGTGCCAGCAGTGAAGGGGGGAAGAGTTACACCATATATTTT
>TRBV27|TRBD2|once|TRBJ2-3
CASSLKVGGPADTQYF
TGTGCCAGCAGTTTAAAGGTGGGAGGGCCGGCAGATACGCAGTATTTT
>TRBV28|NA|NA|TRBJ1-1
CASSPRQPTEAFF
TGTGCCAGCAGTCCTAGACAGCCCACTGAAGCTTTCTTT
>TRBV29-1|NA|once|TRBJ2-2
CSVVQAMGGELFF
TGCAGCGTTGTGCAGGCGATGGGCGGGGAGCTGTTTTTT
>TRBV5-6|TRBD2|NA|TRBJ2-7
CASSSYAGTSGRYEQYF
TGTGCCAGCAGCTCTTATGCCGGGACTAGCGGGAGGTACGAGCAGTACTTC
>TRBV7-6|NA|NA|TRBJ2-3
CASSLGGPWKDTQYF
TGTGCCAGCAGCTTAGGGGGGCCTTGGAAAGATACGCAGTATTTT
>TRBV10-2|NA|NA|TRBJ1-3
CASSEVPSSGNTIYF
TGCGCCAGCAGTGAAGTACCGAGCTCTGGAAACACCATATATTTT
>TRBV7-2|NA|NA|TRBJ2-3
CASSLTGGTDTQYF
TGTGCCAGCAGCCTTACCGGGGGCACAGATACGCAGTATTTT
>TRBV4-1|NA|once|TRBJ1-4
CASLGFGEKLFF
TGCGCCAGCCTAGGGTTCGGTGAAAAACTGTTTTTT
>TRBV3-1/TRBV3-2|NA|NA|TRBJ2-2
CASSQDNVTGVIGELFF
TGTGCCAGCAGCCAAGATAACGTTACGGGGGTAATCGGGGAGCTGTTTTTT
>TRBV18|TRBD1|NA|TRBJ2-7
CASSSAAGTGVSYEQYF
TGTGCCAGCTCAAGCGCCGCAGGGACAGGGGTGTCCTACGAGCAGTACTTC
>TRBV19|NA|NA|TRBJ2-7
CASSAEATEPGYEQYF
TGTGCCAGTAGTGCCGAAGCGACAGAGCCCGGCTACGAGCAGTACTTC
>TRBV2|NA|NA|TRBJ2-7
CASRGGTLSSYEQYF
TGTGCCAGCAGAGGTGGGACCCTATCCTCCTACGAGCAGTACTTC
>TRBV29-1|NA|NA|TRBJ1-2
CSVVSNYGYTF
TGCAGCGTTGTGTCTAACTATGGCTACACCTTC
>TRBV2|NA|NA|TRBJ1-4
CASSAGQGLGEKLFF
TGTGCCAGCAGTGCCGGGCAGGGATTAGGTGAAAAACTGTTTTTT
>TRBV6-1|TRBD2|NA|TRBJ2-3
CASSEGSGGQDTQYF
TGTGCCAGCAGTGAAGGGTCGGGGGGGCAAGATACGCAGTATTTT
>TRBV7-9|NA|NA|TRBJ1-6
CASSLLTGSPLHF
TGTGCCAGCAGCTTATTGACCGGTTCACCCCTCCACTTT
>TRBV28|NA|once|TRBJ1-1
CASSLNRWTEAFF
TGTGCCAGCAGTTTAAATCGGTGGACTGAAGCTTTCTTT
>TRBV10-1|NA|NA|TRBJ2-1
CASSENPADEQFF
TGCGCCAGCAGTGAGAACCCGGCAGACGAGCAGTTCTTC
>TRBV5-6|TRBD2|NA|TRBJ2-1
CASSSLEGLPSYNEQFF
TGTGCCAGCAGCTCACTGGAGGGACTACCCTCCTACAATGAGCAGTTCTTC
>TRBV30|NA|NA|TRBJ2-5
CAWSVTQETQYF
TGTGCCTGGAGTGTAACTCAAGAGACCCAGTACTTC
>TRBV28|NA|NA|TRBJ1-3
CASSLPGVGYTIYF
TGTGCCAGCAGTTTACCAGGGGTGGGATACACCATATATTTT
>TRBV11-2|NA|NA|TRBJ1-4
CASSLDPGVREKLFF
TGTGCCAGCAGCTTAGATCCCGGGGTTCGCGAAAAACTGTTTTTT
>TRBV10-3|NA|NA|TRBJ1-2
CAIRVDILNYGYTF
TGTGCCATCAGAGTTGATATACTAAACTATGGCTACACCTTC
>TRBV25-1|NA|NA|TRBJ2-7
CASSDSGTSYEQYF
TGTGCCAGCAGTGATTCCGGGACGTCCTACGAGCAGTACTTC
>TRBV7-6|NA|NA|TRBJ2-7
CASSLDRGTEYEQYF
TGTGCCAGCAGCTTAGACCGGGGTACGGAATACGAGCAGTACTTC
>TRBV11-2|NA|NA|TRBJ1-1
CASSLGLRQHEAFF
TGTGCCAGCAGCTTAGGTCTTCGTCAGCATGAAGCTTTCTTT
>TRBV27|TRBD2|NA|TRBJ2-1
CATKTSGRFNEQFF
TGTGCCACCAAGACTAGCGGGAGGTTCAATGAGCAGTTCTTC
>TRBV27|TRBD1|NA|TRBJ2-1
CASSLGQPAFNEQFF
TGTGCCAGCAGTTTGGGACAGCCGGCCTTCAATGAGCAGTTCTTC
>TRBV14|NA|NA|TRBJ1-2
CASSQDSWSGYTF
TGTGCCAGCAGCCAAGATTCATGGTCTGGCTACACCTTC
>TRBV5-1|NA|NA|TRBJ2-5
CASSRRVGGLGEETQYF
TGCGCCAGCAGCCGGAGGGTAGGCGGATTAGGCGAAGAGACCCAGTACTTC
>TRBV5-5|TRBD2|NA|TRBJ2-1
CASSPGTSGGAFEQFF
TGTGCCAGCAGCCCCGGGACTAGCGGGGGGGCCTTTGAGCAGTTCTTC